Below, one T cell receptor (beta chain) is given with its context. Cohorts were determined from participant-reported clinical history. CDR3 length: 14 residues. Germline V lookup: CDR1 LNHDA, CDR2 SQIVND (reference sequence). With V trimmed by 7 bases and J by 6 bases, 7 bases remained unmatched. The assay was immunoSEQ multiplex PCR, and TCRdb's table has in-frame clones only and misses some. Found here are about 280,000 clones, less than 85% of them singletons; the top ten hold about 2.7%. This sample was included in a study of blood T cell repertoires in COVID-19. The TCR comes from a woman in her forties or fifties who had recovered from COVID-19. This chain connects TRBV19 to TRBJ2-2, with TRBD2 matching 8 bases. Material: PBMCs or T cells enriched from blood (not recorded which). CDR3 residues: CASNPGGLAGELFF. DNA of the CDR3: TGTGCCAGTAATCCGGGGGGGCTAGCCGGGGAGCTGTTTTTT.